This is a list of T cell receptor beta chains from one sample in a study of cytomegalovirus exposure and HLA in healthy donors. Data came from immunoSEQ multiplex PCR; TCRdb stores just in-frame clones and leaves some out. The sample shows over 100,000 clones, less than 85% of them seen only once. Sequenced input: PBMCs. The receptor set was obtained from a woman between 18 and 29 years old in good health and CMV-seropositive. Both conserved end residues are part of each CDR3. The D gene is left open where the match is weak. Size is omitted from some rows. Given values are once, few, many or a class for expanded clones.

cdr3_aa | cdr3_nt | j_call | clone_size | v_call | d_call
CASSYSPGSHTEAFF | TGTGCCAGCAGTTACTCTCCCGGGTCGCACACTGAAGCTTTCTTT | TRBJ1-1 | few | TRBV6-5 | -
CASSYHGRGGGYTF | TGTGCCAGCAGTTACCACGGCCGTGGGGGGGGCTACACCTTC | TRBJ1-2 | few | TRBV6-5 | -
CASSFEGSYEQYF | TGTGCCAGCAGTTTCGAGGGCTCCTACGAGCAGTACTTC | TRBJ2-7 | - | TRBV6-1 | -
CAWSVSGGGTEAFF | TGTGCCTGGAGTGTCTCGGGGGGCGGCACTGAAGCTTTCTTT | TRBJ1-1 | once | TRBV30 | -
CASSLAEAQGEQFF | TGTGCCAGCAGCTTGGCGGAGGCTCAAGGGGAGCAGTTCTTC | TRBJ2-1 | - | TRBV6-5 | -
CASSVGGGGPYEQYF | TGTGCCAGCAGCGTAGGGGGGGGAGGCCCCTACGAGCAGTACTTC | TRBJ2-7 | - | TRBV2 | -
CSVEDSVGATGELFF | TGCAGCGTTGAAGATAGTGTAGGGGCCACCGGGGAGCTGTTTTTT | TRBJ2-2 | - | TRBV29-1 | -
CASSSYATNEKLFF | TGTGCCAGCAGCTCGTATGCAACTAATGAAAAACTGTTTTTT | TRBJ1-4 | few | TRBV5-4 | -
CASSADAELGEQYF | TGTGCCAGCAGCGCGGACGCTGAACTAGGCGAGCAGTACTTC | TRBJ2-7 | - | TRBV9 | -
CASSFRDREVNEQFF | TGCGCCAGCAGCTTCCGGGACAGGGAGGTCAATGAGCAGTTCTTC | TRBJ2-1 | - | TRBV5-1 | TRBD1
CASSLGGYEQYF | TGTGCCAGCAGTTTAGGAGGGTACGAGCAGTACTTC | TRBJ2-7 | - | TRBV28 | -
CASSPGGSGFYEQYF | TGTGCCAGCAGCCCCGGTGGTAGCGGGTTCTACGAGCAGTACTTC | TRBJ2-7 | - | TRBV5-4 | TRBD2
CASSPTPGQTKFNYGYTF | TGTGCCAGCAGCCCTACACCGGGACAGACTAAGTTTAACTATGGCTACACCTTC | TRBJ1-2 | once | TRBV14 | TRBD1
CASAGAGSTLRPLHF | TGTGCCTCGGCGGGGGCAGGGTCCACCCTAAGACCCCTCCACTTT | TRBJ1-6 | once | TRBV30 | -
CASSLGVNTEAFF | TGTGCCAGCAGTCTAGGTGTGAACACTGAAGCTTTCTTT | TRBJ1-1 | - | TRBV28 | -
CAWIDRIRETQYF | TGTGCCTGGATAGACAGGATTCGAGAGACCCAGTACTTC | TRBJ2-5 | once | TRBV30 | -
CASSVGGLDIYEQYF | TGTGCCAGCAGCGTAGGGGGACTGGACATCTACGAGCAGTACTTC | TRBJ2-7 | - | TRBV9 | -
CASSFTLVGSYNEQFF | TGTGCCAGCAGTTTTACCCTAGTCGGCTCCTACAATGAGCAGTTCTTC | TRBJ2-1 | once | TRBV28 | -
CASSARTGWTEAFF | TGTGCCAGCAGTGCCAGGACAGGGTGGACTGAAGCTTTCTTT | TRBJ1-1 | - | TRBV27 | TRBD1
CASSPTWDTVHEQYF | TGTGCCAGCTCTCCAACTTGGGACACGGTGCACGAGCAGTACTTC | TRBJ2-7 | - | TRBV9 | -
CASSLAGSTDTQYF | TGTGCCAGCAGCTTGGCTGGTTCTACAGATACGCAGTATTTT | TRBJ2-3 | - | TRBV7-9 | -
CASSPSGRENTEAFF | TGTGCCAGCTCACCATCAGGGCGGGAGAACACTGAAGCTTTCTTT | TRBJ1-1 | - | TRBV18 | -
CASSLWGSGRENEQFF | TGTGCCAGCAGCTTGTGGGGTAGCGGGAGAGAAAATGAGCAGTTCTTC | TRBJ2-1 | - | TRBV5-4 | TRBD2
CASSPASGPSSPLHF | TGTGCCAGCAGCCCCGCTAGCGGGCCCAGCTCACCCCTCCACTTT | TRBJ1-6 | few | TRBV5-6 | -
CAISESWSSGTYEQYF | TGTGCCATCAGTGAGTCGTGGTCTAGCGGGACCTACGAGCAGTACTTC | TRBJ2-7 | - | TRBV10-3 | TRBD2
CASSLSGTSGDNEQFF | TGTGCCAGCAGCCTCTCCGGGACTAGCGGCGACAATGAGCAGTTCTTC | TRBJ2-1 | once | TRBV11-2 | TRBD2
CASSRGRGEEKLFF | TGTGCCAGTAGCAGGGGCAGGGGTGAAGAAAAACTGTTTTTT | TRBJ1-4 | - | TRBV19 | -
CASFRAPMDNEQFF | TGTGCCAGCTTCCGCGCGCCTATGGACAATGAGCAGTTCTTC | TRBJ2-1 | few | TRBV14 | -
CAWSDTRYEQYF | TGTGCCTGGAGCGACACACGATACGAGCAGTACTTC | TRBJ2-7 | - | TRBV30 | -
CASSPRDRLVNEKLFF | TGTGCCAGCAGTCCCCGGGACAGGCTAGTTAATGAAAAACTGTTTTTT | TRBJ1-4 | - | TRBV28 | TRBD1
CASSPPGQGAQEQYF | TGTGCCAGCTCACCACCGGGACAGGGGGCGCAGGAGCAGTACTTC | TRBJ2-7 | - | TRBV18 | TRBD1
CASSQGGDREQYF | TGTGCCAGCAGCCAGGGGGGTGACAGGGAGCAGTACTTC | TRBJ2-7 | - | TRBV11-3 | -
CASSTRGEIAGELFF | TGTGCCAGTAGTACCCGGGGGGAGATCGCCGGGGAGCTGTTTTTT | TRBJ2-2 | - | TRBV19 | TRBD2
CASSEYRASTGELFF | TGTGCCAGCAGTGAATACAGAGCCTCCACCGGGGAGCTGTTTTTT | TRBJ2-2 | once | TRBV7-9 | -
CASSLGDSQNEKLFF | TGCGCCAGCAGCTTGGGGGACAGCCAGAATGAAAAACTGTTTTTT | TRBJ1-4 | - | TRBV5-1 | TRBD1
CAISVRAGSYEQYF | TGTGCCATCAGTGTAAGGGCAGGGTCCTACGAGCAGTACTTC | TRBJ2-7 | - | TRBV10-3 | -